These T cell receptor beta chains were read from a single sample in a study of spatial heterogeneity in lung cancer. TCRdb re-analysed the 5' RACE reads in MiXCR, keeping a single row per CDR3 protein. The sample shows 50,000 to 65,000 distinct CDR3 sequences, around 8.2% of them seen only once. The sequencing used PBMCs, collected at surgery. The receptors were gathered from a female donor with early-stage non-small cell lung cancer. Each CDR3 is given with its conserved first and last residue. D genes are given only for firm matches. Part of the rows lack a size; the others show once, few, many or a class for expanded clones.

d_call | clone_size | j_call | v_call | cdr3_nt | cdr3_aa
. | medium-sized | TRBJ2-7 | TRBV6-2/TRBV6-3 | TGTGCCAGCAGGACAGGAGGATCCTACGAGCAGTACTTC | CASRTGGSYEQYF
. | . | TRBJ2-5 | TRBV10-3 | TGTGCCATCAGAGACGGCTTAGAGACCCAGTACTTC | CAIRDGLETQYF
TRBD2 | . | TRBJ2-5 | TRBV6-5 | TGTGCCAGCAGTTACTCTAGGACTAGCGGGAAAGAGACCCAGTACTTC | CASSYSRTSGKETQYF
. | many | TRBJ2-1 | TRBV20-1 | TGCAGTGCTAGGCTGGCAGGGGCTAAGAGCTCCTACAATGAGCAGTTCTTC | CSARLAGAKSSYNEQFF
. | many | TRBJ2-1 | TRBV7-2 | TGTGCCAGCAGCTTAGCGGGAGGAGTAAATGAGCAGTTCTTC | CASSLAGGVNEQFF
TRBD1 | few | TRBJ1-1 | TRBV3-1 | TGTGCCAGCAGAGGACGACGCACAGGGGGCTTCATGTCTGAAGCTTTCTTT | CASRGRRTGGFMSEAFF
TRBD2 | many | TRBJ2-3 | TRBV9 | TGTGCCAGCAGCGTTGGCGGGGGGGCAACAGATACGCAGTATTTT | CASSVGGGATDTQYF
. | . | TRBJ1-3 | TRBV29-1 | TGCAGCGTAGCGGACTGGGACGGGGACACCATATATTTT | CSVADWDGDTIYF
. | many | TRBJ1-3 | TRBV6-6 | TGTGCCAGCAGTTATTCTGGAAACACCATATATTTT | CASSYSGNTIYF
. | . | TRBJ2-1 | TRBV3-1 | TGTGCCAGCAGCCAAGGATTTGGTGAGCAGTTCTTC | CASSQGFGEQFF
TRBD2 | many | TRBJ2-5 | TRBV29-1 | TGCAGCGTTGAAATACTAGCGGGAGGGATCCAAGAGACCCAGTACTTC | CSVEILAGGIQETQYF
. | . | TRBJ2-3 | TRBV11-1 | TGTGCCAGCAGCTTGCAGGGCGGTACGCAGTATTTT | CASSLQGGTQYF
. | few | TRBJ1-1 | TRBV6-5 | TGTGCCAGCAGTACATGGGGGGCTCGGACTGAAGCTTTCTTT | CASSTWGARTEAFF
. | many | TRBJ2-1 | TRBV14 | TGTGCCAGCAGTCCTATGGGCAGGACCTACAATGAGCAGTTCTTC | CASSPMGRTYNEQFF
. | many | TRBJ2-4 | TRBV28 | TGTGCCAGCAGTTTATCCCTAGGACTCCGGGGCCTCCAAAGTAACATTCAGTACTTC | CASSLSLGLRGLQSNIQYF
. | few | TRBJ1-1 | TRBV6-5 | TGTGCCAGCAGCTCGTCGGGGACTGAAGCTTTCTTT | CASSSSGTEAFF
. | many | TRBJ2-1 | TRBV20-1 | TGCAGTGCTACGGGGACGTCCGGTGAGCAGTTCTTC | CSATGTSGEQFF
. | . | TRBJ1-3 | TRBV7-2 | TGTGCCAGCAGGCCGGGGGCGGGCGCTGGAAACACCATATATTTT | CASRPGAGAGNTIYF
TRBD1 | . | TRBJ2-7 | TRBV24-1 | TGTGCCACTGGAGGGACAGGGAGCTCCTACGAGCAGTACTTC | CATGGTGSSYEQYF
. | few | TRBJ1-1 | TRBV7-9 | TGTGCCAGTACCAAGGGAACGAACACTGAAGCTTTCTTT | CASTKGTNTEAFF
. | . | TRBJ1-2 | TRBV6-6 | TGTGCCAGCAGTTACCCTGCCGGGGCAGATGGCTACACCTTC | CASSYPAGADGYTF
TRBD2 | many | TRBJ2-3 | TRBV2 | TGTGCCAGCAGCCAAAGCGGGGGGGCACGCACAGATACGCAGTATTTT | CASSQSGGARTDTQYF
TRBD2 | . | TRBJ2-5 | TRBV6-5 | TGTGCCAGCAGTTACGCTCCAGCGGGGGAAGAGACCCAGTACTTC | CASSYAPAGEETQYF
TRBD1 | many | TRBJ1-1 | TRBV7-3 | TGTGCCAGCAGCCACACAGGGGCTCCTGAAGCTTTCTTT | CASSHTGAPEAFF
. | . | TRBJ1-2 | TRBV30 | TGTGCCTGGGAGGACGTGGCCTATGGCTACACCTTC | CAWEDVAYGYTF
TRBD2 | . | TRBJ2-2 | TRBV7-7 | TGTGCCAGCAGCTTAGTCGGCGGGAGTTCGACCGGGGAGCTGTTTTTT | CASSLVGGSSTGELFF
. | . | TRBJ1-5 | TRBV7-3 | TGTGCCAGCAGCTTGTTACAGGGTCAGCCCCAGCATTTT | CASSLLQGQPQHF
TRBD1 | many | TRBJ2-3 | TRBV11-2 | TGTGCCAGCAGCTCCGTAGAATACACCCCGGGACAGTTTTTTAGCACAGATACGCAGTATTTT | CASSSVEYTPGQFFSTDTQYF
. | many | TRBJ1-5 | TRBV3-1 | TGTGCCAGCAGCCCTCCGGGAGTTTTCCAGCCCCAGCATTTT | CASSPPGVFQPQHF
. | few | TRBJ1-1 | TRBV29-1 | TGCAGCGTTGAAGCGCAGGGCTCGAACACTGAAGCTTTCTTT | CSVEAQGSNTEAFF
. | few | TRBJ1-4 | TRBV20-1 | TGCAGTGCTGTCCCGGTAGGGAATGAAAAACTGTTTTTT | CSAVPVGNEKLFF
TRBD1 | few | TRBJ1-2 | TRBV19 | TGTGCCAGTAGTATATCCCTGGGACAGGGATCGTCTGGCTACACCTTC | CASSISLGQGSSGYTF
TRBD1 | many | TRBJ2-2 | TRBV6-5 | TGTGCCAGCAGTGGGACAGTGAAGGGGACCGGGGAGCTGTTTTTT | CASSGTVKGTGELFF
. | . | TRBJ2-7 | TRBV3-1 | TGTGCCAGCAGCCAGGGGTCAGGACCAGACTACGAGCAGTACTTC | CASSQGSGPDYEQYF
. | . | TRBJ2-7 | TRBV19 | TGTGCCAGTAGTATCCCAGGGCTCGCCTACGAGCAGTACTTC | CASSIPGLAYEQYF
TRBD1 | many | TRBJ1-1 | TRBV27 | TGTGCCAGCAGCCCACTGGACAGGTCCACTGAAGCTTTCTTT | CASSPLDRSTEAFF
. | . | TRBJ1-1 | TRBV12-3/TRBV12-4 | TGTGCCAGCAACCTTCCGGGACAGAACACTGAAGCTTTCTTT | CASNLPGQNTEAFF
. | many | TRBJ2-3 | TRBV28 | TGTGCCAGCAGTTATTCCGGGTTTAGCGATACGCAGTATTTT | CASSYSGFSDTQYF
. | many | TRBJ1-1 | TRBV5-5 | TGTGCCAGCAGCTTGGGGCCCGAGGGGAACACTGAAGCTTTCTTT | CASSLGPEGNTEAFF
TRBD1 | . | TRBJ1-3 | TRBV12-3/TRBV12-4 | TGTGCCAGTATACCGGGACAGGGATCCGGAAACACCATATATTTT | CASIPGQGSGNTIYF
. | . | TRBJ2-3 | TRBV6-1 | TGTGCCAGCAGTGAGACAGTAGATACGCAGTATTTT | CASSETVDTQYF
. | few | TRBJ1-2 | TRBV28 | TGTGCCAGCAGTGTAAACACGATTAACTATGGCTACACCTTC | CASSVNTINYGYTF
TRBD1 | few | TRBJ2-7 | TRBV6-1 | TGTGCCAGCATTCCGGGACAGGTCATCTACGAGCAGTACTTC | CASIPGQVIYEQYF
. | few | TRBJ2-2 | TRBV4-2 | TGTGCCAGCAGGAGAAGACAGGGCCCAGCCAGCGGGACCGGGGAGCTGTTTTTT | CASRRRQGPASGTGELFF
TRBD1 | many | TRBJ2-7 | TRBV2 | TGTGCCAGCAGTCCTCCGGGACAGCCCCTACGAGGGTACTTC | CASSPPGQPLRGYF
TRBD1 | many | TRBJ2-5 | TRBV7-7 | TGTGCCAGCAGCAACGACAGGGTTGAGACCCAGTACTTC | CASSNDRVETQYF
TRBD2 | many | TRBJ2-7 | TRBV7-9 | TGTGCCAGCAGCCCCAGCGGGAACTACGAGCAGTACTTC | CASSPSGNYEQYF
. | few | TRBJ2-3 | TRBV7-6 | TGTGCCAGCAGCGATCCGACCACTAATACGCAGTATTTT | CASSDPTTNTQYF
TRBD1 | . | TRBJ1-6 | TRBV20-1 | TGCAGTGCTGGTGGACAGGCGGGAATTAATTCACCCCTCCACTTT | CSAGGQAGINSPLHF